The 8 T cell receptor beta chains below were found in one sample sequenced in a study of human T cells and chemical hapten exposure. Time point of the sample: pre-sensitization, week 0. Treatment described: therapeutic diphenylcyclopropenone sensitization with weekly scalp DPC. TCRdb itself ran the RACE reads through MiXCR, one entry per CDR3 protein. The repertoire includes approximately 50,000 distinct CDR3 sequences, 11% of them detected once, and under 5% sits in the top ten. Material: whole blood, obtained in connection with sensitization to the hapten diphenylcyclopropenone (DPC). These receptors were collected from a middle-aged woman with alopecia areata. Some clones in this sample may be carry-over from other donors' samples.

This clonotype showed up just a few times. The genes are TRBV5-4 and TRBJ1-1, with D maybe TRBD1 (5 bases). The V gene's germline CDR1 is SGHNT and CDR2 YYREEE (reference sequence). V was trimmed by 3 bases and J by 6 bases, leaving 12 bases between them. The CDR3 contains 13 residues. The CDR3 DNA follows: TGTGCCAGCAGCTGGGACCGCGGCGCTGAAGCTTTCTTT. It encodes CASSWDRGAEAFF.

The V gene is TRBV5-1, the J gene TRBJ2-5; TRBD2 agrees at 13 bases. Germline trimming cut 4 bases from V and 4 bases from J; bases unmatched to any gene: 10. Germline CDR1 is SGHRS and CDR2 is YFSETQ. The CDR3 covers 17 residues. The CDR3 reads CASSHTSGRAEVETQYF. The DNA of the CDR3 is TGCGCCAGCAGCCATACTAGCGGGAGGGCCGAGGTAGAGACCCAGTACTTC.

The CDR3 region is CSAGADGVTGELFF. The CDR3 DNA sequence: TGCAGCGCCGGTGCGGACGGCGTCACCGGGGAGCTGTTTTTT. The genes are TRBV29-1 and TRBJ2-2, with D unresolved. CDR3 length equals 14 residues. V lost 7 bases, J lost 4 bases, and 16 bases lay in between. Per germline, CDR1 SQVTM and CDR2 ANQGSEA.

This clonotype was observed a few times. CDR3 loop: CASSLDRVSGNTIYF. The CDR3 DNA follows: TGCGCCAGCAGCCTCGACCGAGTATCTGGAAACACCATATATTTT. The chain uses TRBV4-1 and TRBJ1-3, with no clear D. The CDR3 has 15 residues. Germline lookup yields CDR1 MGHRA and CDR2 YSYEKL. Deletions cut 4 bases from V and 1 base from J, with 11 bases between.

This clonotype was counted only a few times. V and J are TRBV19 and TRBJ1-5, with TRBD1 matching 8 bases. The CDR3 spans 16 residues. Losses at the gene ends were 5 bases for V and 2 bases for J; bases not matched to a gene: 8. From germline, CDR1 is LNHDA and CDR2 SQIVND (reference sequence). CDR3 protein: CASSLPDRGGNQPQHF. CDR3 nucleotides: TGTGCCAGTAGTCTTCCTGACAGGGGTGGCAATCAGCCCCAGCATTTT. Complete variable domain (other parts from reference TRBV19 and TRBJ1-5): DGGITQSPKYLFRKEGQNVTLSCEQNLNHDAMYWYRQDPGQGLRLIYYSQIVNDFQKGDIAEGYSVSREKKESFPLTVTSAQKNPTAFYLCASSLPDRGGNQPQHFGDGTRLSIL.

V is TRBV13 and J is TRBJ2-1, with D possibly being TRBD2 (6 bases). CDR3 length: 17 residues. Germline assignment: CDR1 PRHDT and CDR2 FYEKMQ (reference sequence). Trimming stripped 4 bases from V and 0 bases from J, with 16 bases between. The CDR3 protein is CASSSLSGAGSYNEQFF. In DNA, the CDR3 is TGTGCCAGCAGCTCCCTAAGCGGAGCGGGCTCCTACAATGAGCAGTTCTTC.

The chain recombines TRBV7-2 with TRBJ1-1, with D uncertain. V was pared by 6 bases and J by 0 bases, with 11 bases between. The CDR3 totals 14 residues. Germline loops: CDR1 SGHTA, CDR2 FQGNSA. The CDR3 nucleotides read TGTGCCAGCAGGGCCGGGGTGATGAACACTGAAGCTTTCTTT. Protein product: CASRAGVMNTEAFF.

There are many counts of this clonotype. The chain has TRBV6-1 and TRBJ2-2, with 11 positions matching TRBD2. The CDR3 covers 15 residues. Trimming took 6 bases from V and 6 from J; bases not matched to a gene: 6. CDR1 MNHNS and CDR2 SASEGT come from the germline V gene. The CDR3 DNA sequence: TGTGCCAGCAGAAGACTAGCGGGGAGTCCCGGGGAGCTGTTTTTT. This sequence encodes CASRRLAGSPGELFF.